One T cell receptor beta chain is described in this entry. Its antigen is currently unknown. The entry originates in a study of CD8 T cells in Susac syndrome. Germline V gives CDR1 GTSNPN, CDR2 SVGIG (reference sequence). With V trimmed by 3 bases and J by 6 bases, 4 bases remained unmatched. The CDR3 has 12 amino acids. The study, taken as a whole, reports: Where Susac syndrome CD4+ T cell repertoires were concerned, no clonal expansion was evident. TCR sequencing and HLA analysis covered a relatively small number of individuals.

TEMRA cells were FACS-enriched, with CD8+ and CD4+ T cells isolated negatively. With random hexamers, about 0.45 to 1 ug RNA was reverse transcribed. Amplification of TCR beta CDR3 by immunoSEQ multiplex PCR spanned 54 Vbeta and 13 Jbeta. TCRdb re-analysed the immunoSEQ multiplex PCR reads in MiXCR, keeping a single row per CDR3 protein. This sample carries approximately 260,000 distinct CDR3 sequences, almost 97% of them seen once, and the ten largest clones take approximately 0.1%. V is TRBV30 and J is TRBJ1-2; the match to TRBD1 covers 7 bases. The clonotype comes from a human donor with Susac syndrome. The sequencing sample was made of CD4+ T cells from PBMCs. CDR3 DNA: TGTGCCTGGAGGGGGACAGCTAATGGCTACACCTTC. Translation: CAWRGTANGYTF.